This T cell receptor beta chain was captured by sequencing in a study of T cells in Graves' hyperthyroidism and ophthalmopathy. The CDR3 has 16 residues. Germline loops: CDR1 LNHDA, CDR2 SQIVND (reference sequence). Trimming removed 4 bases from V and 0 bases from J, with 12 bases in between. Template material for amplifying TCR beta CDR3 regions consisted of RNA transcripts. The HTBI set primed first-round TCR CDR3 RT-PCR. TCRdb re-called the multiplex PCR reads through MiXCR, storing one row per CDR3 protein. Of a few hundred thousand distinct CDR3 sequences in the sample, approximately 15% are singletons; the top ten hold under 8%. An absence of ophthalmopathy progression within 18 months meant stable Graves' hyperthyroidism.

The specimen was blood. The V gene is TRBV19, the J gene TRBJ2-2; D unclear. The receptor was isolated from a woman aged 30 to 39 with Graves' hyperthyroidism. The chain's CDR3 is CASSTPAVTNTGELFF. In nucleotides, the CDR3 is TGTGCCAGTAGTACCCCGGCAGTGACGAACACCGGGGAGCTGTTTTTT.